This T cell receptor (beta chain) was sequenced during a study of cytomegalovirus exposure and HLA in healthy donors. Study findings and constraints: Across HLA loci, a later analysis found differing TCR association rates, with DRB1 most and HLA-C fewest.

Use of 60 Vbeta and 13 Jbeta primers characterized the PCR. In the source study's methods: Unique TCR beta chains numbered approximately 80 million in a later analysis, with around 12 million shared. Clones were sequenced by immunoSEQ multiplex PCR, and TCRdb holds only the in-frame ones, with some missing. For V, J and clone size, that table is used; D and trimming come from the DNA. This table holds 130,000 to 150,000 clones, 80% to 85% found once. Unmatched junction bases numbered 6, after V lost 5 bases and J lost 2 bases. This CDR3 is built from 16 residues. The V gene's germline CDR1 is SGHAT and CDR2 FQNNGV. Notes on this clone: Its antigen is not identified.

The clonotype was recovered from a woman aged 25 to 45 in good health and CMV-seronegative. The chain links TRBV11-2 to TRBJ2-7; 13 bases line up with TRBD2. Sequencing used PBMCs. CDR3 bases: TGTGCCAGCAGCGCCAAGGGACTAGCGGGAACCTACGAGCAGTACTTC. Protein: CASSAKGLAGTYEQYF.